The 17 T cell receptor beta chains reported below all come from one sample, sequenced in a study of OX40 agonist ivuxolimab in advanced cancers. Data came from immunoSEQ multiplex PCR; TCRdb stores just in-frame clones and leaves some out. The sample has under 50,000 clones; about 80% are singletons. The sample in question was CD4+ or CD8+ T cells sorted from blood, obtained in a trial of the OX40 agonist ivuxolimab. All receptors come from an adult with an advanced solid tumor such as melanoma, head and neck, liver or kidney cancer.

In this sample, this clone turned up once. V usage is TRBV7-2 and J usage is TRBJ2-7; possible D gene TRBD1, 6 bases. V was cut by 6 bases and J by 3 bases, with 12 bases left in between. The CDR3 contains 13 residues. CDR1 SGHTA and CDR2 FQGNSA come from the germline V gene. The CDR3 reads CASSGQIIYEQYF. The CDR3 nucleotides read TGTGCCAGCAGTGGACAGATCATCTACGAGCAGTACTTC.

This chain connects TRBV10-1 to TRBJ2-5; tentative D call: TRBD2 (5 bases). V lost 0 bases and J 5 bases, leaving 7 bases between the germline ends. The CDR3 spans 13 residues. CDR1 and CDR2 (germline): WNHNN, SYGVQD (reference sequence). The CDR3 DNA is TGCGCCAGCAGTGAGTCCGGGGAGGAGACCCAGTACTTC. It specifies CASSESGEETQYF.

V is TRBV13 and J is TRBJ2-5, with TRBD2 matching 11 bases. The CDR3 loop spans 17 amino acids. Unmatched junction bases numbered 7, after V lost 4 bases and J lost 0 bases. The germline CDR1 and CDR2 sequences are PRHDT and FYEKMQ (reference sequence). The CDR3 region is CASSSQGLAGHQETQYF. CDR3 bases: TGTGCCAGCAGCTCCCAAGGACTAGCGGGTCACCAAGAGACCCAGTACTTC.

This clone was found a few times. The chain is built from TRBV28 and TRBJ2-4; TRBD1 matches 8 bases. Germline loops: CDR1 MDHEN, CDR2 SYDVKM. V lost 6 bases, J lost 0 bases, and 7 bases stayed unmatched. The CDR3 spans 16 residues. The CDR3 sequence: CASSPGQAIAKNIQYF. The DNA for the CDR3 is TGTGCCAGCAGCCCGGGACAGGCCATAGCCAAAAACATTCAGTACTTC.

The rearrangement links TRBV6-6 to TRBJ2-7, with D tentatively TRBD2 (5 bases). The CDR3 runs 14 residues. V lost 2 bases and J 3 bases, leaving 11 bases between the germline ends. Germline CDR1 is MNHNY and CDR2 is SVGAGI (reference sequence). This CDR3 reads CASSYPQAGYEQYF. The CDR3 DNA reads TGTGCCAGCAGTTACCCCCAGGCGGGCTACGAGCAGTACTTC.

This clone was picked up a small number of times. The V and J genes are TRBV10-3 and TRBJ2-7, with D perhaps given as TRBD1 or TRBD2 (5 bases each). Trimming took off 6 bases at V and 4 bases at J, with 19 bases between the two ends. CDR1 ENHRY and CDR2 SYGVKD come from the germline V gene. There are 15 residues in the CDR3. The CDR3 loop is CAIRGVGEEGYEQYF. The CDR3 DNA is TGTGCCATCAGGGGGGTGGGAGAAGAAGGGTACGAGCAGTACTTC.

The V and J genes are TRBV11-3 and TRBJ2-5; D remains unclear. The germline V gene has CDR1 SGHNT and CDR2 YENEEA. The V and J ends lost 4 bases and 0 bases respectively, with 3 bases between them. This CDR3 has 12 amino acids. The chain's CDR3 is CASSSNQETQYF. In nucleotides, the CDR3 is TGTGCCAGCAGCTCCAACCAAGAGACCCAGTACTTC.

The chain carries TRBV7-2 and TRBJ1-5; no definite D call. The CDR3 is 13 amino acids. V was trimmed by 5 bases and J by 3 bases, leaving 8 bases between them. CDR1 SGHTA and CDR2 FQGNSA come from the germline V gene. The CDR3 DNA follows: TGTGCCAGCAGCCCCTCCTCCAATCAGCCCCAGCATTTT. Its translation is CASSPSSNQPQHF.

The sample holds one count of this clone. CDR3 sequence: CASLNPTRNQPQHF. CDR3 sequence (DNA): TGCGCCAGCCTGAATCCCACACGCAATCAGCCCCAGCATTTT. V and J are TRBV10-2 and TRBJ1-5, with unresolved D. The CDR3 has 14 amino acids. Trimming took off 8 bases at V and 2 bases at J, with 13 bases between the two ends. Germline loops: CDR1 WSHSY, CDR2 SAAADI.

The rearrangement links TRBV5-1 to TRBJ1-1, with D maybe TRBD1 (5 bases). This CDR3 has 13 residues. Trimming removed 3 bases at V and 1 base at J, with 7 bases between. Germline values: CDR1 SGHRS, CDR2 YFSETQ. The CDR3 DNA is TGCGCCAGCAGCTGGGGGGAGAACACTGAAGCTTTCTTT. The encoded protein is CASSWGENTEAFF.

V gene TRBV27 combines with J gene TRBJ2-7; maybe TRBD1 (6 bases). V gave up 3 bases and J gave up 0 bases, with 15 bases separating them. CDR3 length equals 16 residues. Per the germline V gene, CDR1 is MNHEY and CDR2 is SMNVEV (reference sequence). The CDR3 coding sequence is TGTGCCAGCAGTTTTGACGGGACGGACAGCTCCTACGAGCAGTACTTC. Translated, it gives CASSFDGTDSSYEQYF.

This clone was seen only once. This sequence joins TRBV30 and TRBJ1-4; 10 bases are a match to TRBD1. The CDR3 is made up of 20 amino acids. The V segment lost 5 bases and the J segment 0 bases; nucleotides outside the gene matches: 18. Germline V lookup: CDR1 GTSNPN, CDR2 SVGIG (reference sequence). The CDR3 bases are TGTGCCTGGGACAACCGAACCGGGACAGGGGTATCCCCAACTAATGAAAAACTGTTTTTT. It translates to CAWDNRTGTGVSPTNEKLFF.

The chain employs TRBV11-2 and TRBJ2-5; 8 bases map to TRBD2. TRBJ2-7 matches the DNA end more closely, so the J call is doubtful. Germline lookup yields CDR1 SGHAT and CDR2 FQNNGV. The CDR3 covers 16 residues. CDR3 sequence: CASSSSGRASSYEQYF. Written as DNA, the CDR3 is TGTGCCAGCAGCTCTAGCGGGCGGGCGAGCTCCTACGAGCAGTACTTC.

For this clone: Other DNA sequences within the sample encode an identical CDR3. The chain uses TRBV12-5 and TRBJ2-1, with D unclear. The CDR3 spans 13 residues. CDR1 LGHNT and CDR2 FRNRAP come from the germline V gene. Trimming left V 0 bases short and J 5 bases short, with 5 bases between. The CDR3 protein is CASGLVSDNEQFF. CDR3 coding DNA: TGTGCTAGTGGTTTGGTATCCGACAATGAGCAGTTCTTC.

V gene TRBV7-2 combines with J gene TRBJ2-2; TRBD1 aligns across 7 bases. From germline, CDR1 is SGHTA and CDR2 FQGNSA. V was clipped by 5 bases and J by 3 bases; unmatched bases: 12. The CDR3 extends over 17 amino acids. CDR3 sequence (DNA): TGTGCCAGCAGCCCTAGGGGCGCGACAGGGCACACCGGGGAGCTGTTTTTT. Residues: CASSPRGATGHTGELFF.

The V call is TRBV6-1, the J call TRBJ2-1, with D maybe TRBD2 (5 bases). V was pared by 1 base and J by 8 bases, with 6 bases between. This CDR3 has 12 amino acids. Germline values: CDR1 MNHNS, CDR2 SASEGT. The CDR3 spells CASSEVGDEQFF. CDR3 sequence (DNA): TGTGCCAGCAGTGAAGTCGGGGATGAGCAGTTCTTC.

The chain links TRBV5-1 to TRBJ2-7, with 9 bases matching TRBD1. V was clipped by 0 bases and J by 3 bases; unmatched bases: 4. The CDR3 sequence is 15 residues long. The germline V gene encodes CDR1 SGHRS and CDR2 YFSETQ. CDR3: CASSLEQGAGYEQYF. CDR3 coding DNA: TGCGCCAGCAGCTTGGAACAGGGGGCGGGCTACGAGCAGTACTTC.